This T cell receptor beta chain was identified during a study of early T cells in non-severe SARS-CoV-2 infection. This clonotype was picked up many times. The CDR3 consists of 16 residues. With V trimmed by 2 bases and J by 7 bases, 12 bases remained unmatched. In germline, CDR1 is MNHEY, CDR2 SVGAGI. Using its own MiXCR run on the 5' RACE reads, TCRdb lists one record per CDR3 protein. The sample holds about 64,000 distinct CDR3 sequences, about 11% seen once. Sequencing used whole blood, obtained at baseline. This sequence joins TRBV6-5 and TRBJ2-3, with 7 bases that match TRBD1. This clonotype was obtained from an adult who was a healthcare worker with PCR-confirmed SARS-CoV-2 infection or an uninfected control (not recorded which). The CDR3 here is CASSYTAARQGHTQYF. As DNA, the CDR3 is TGTGCCAGCAGTTACACGGCAGCCAGACAGGGTCATACGCAGTATTTT.